This entry lists 14 T cell receptor beta chains sequenced from one sample in a study of long-term antiretroviral therapy in people with HIV. Samples were assayed with immunoSEQ v3.0 at survey level. The data were produced by immunoSEQ multiplex PCR, yet TCRdb's version contains in-frame clones alone and is incomplete. The sample lists about 11,000 clones; about 80% were seen once. The source was unsorted PBMCs, collected 7.2 years after starting antiretroviral therapy. Every receptor here comes from a man between 50 and 59 years old with HIV.

The chain couples TRBV6-6 to TRBJ1-6, with D uncertain. V was clipped by 0 bases and J by 6 bases, with 12 bases between them. The CDR3 is 16 amino acids. Germline CDR1 and CDR2: MNHNY and SVGAGI (reference sequence). The DNA of the CDR3 is TGTGCCAGCAGTTACTCGGTCGGGATCGGTAATTCACCCCTCCACTTT. It is translated as CASSYSVGIGNSPLHF.

V and J are TRBV13 and TRBJ2-1; 9 nucleotides align to TRBD2. The CDR3 totals 17 residues. V shed 1 base, J shed 7 bases, and the junction held 11 bases outside the gene matches. Germline lookup yields CDR1 PRHDT and CDR2 FYEKMQ (reference sequence). The CDR3 DNA reads TGTGCCAGCAGCTTAGCTCGCGAGCGGGGGGTCTTTAATGAGCAGTTCTTC. It is translated as CASSLARERGVFNEQFF.

The V call is TRBV27, the J call TRBJ1-1; D is possibly TRBD1 (6 bases). The germline V and J ends were trimmed by 6 bases and 4 bases, with 12 bases remaining between them. The germline gives CDR1 MNHEY, CDR2 SMNVEV (reference sequence). The CDR3 consists of 13 residues. Here the CDR3 DNA reads TGTGCCAGCAGAGAGTCAGGGGCCACTGAAGCTTTCTTT. Protein sequence: CASRESGATEAFF.

The genes are TRBV9 and TRBJ2-7, with 13 positions matching TRBD2. Germline CDR1 reads SGDLS; CDR2 reads YYNGEE. Trimming removed 4 bases from V and 7 bases from J; junction bases left unmatched: 8. The CDR3 is 15 residues long. The CDR3 loop reads CASSPGTSGAWEQYF. CDR3 coding DNA: TGTGCCAGCAGCCCCGGGACTAGCGGGGCCTGGGAGCAGTACTTC.

The chain joins TRBV30 to TRBJ1-2; no reliable D call. Deletions cut 1 base from V and 3 bases from J, with 9 bases between. There are 13 residues in the CDR3. The germline gives CDR1 GTSNPN, CDR2 SVGIG (reference sequence). The CDR3 is CAWSDDLYYGYTF. The CDR3 nucleotides are TGTGCCTGGAGTGATGACCTCTACTATGGCTACACCTTC.

The gene calls are TRBV5-6 and TRBJ2-7, with D hard to call. Germline CDR1 is SGHDT and CDR2 is YYEEEE. The CDR3 has 11 amino acids. V gave up 0 bases and J gave up 2 bases, with 0 bases separating them. The CDR3 reads CASSLAYEQYF. In nucleotides, the CDR3 is TGTGCCAGCAGCTTGGCCTACGAGCAGTACTTC.

About this clone itself: Different DNA sequences within this sample yield the same CDR3. The chain recombines TRBV6-1 with TRBJ1-5, with D maybe TRBD1 (5 bases). The germline gives CDR1 MNHNS, CDR2 SASEGT. The length of the CDR3 is 15 residues. V lost 3 bases to trimming and J lost 6 bases, with 15 bases between them. CDR3 in amino acids: CASSEAGLEAQPQHF. The CDR3 DNA follows: TGTGCCAGCAGTGAGGCAGGGTTGGAGGCTCAGCCCCAGCATTTT.

The V call is TRBV11-1, the J call TRBJ2-5; a weak D match, TRBD2 (6 bases). The CDR3 totals 12 residues. Trimming removed 8 bases at V and 5 bases at J, with 12 bases between. CDR1 and CDR2 (germline): SGHAT, FQDESV (reference sequence). The CDR3 DNA sequence: TGTGCCAGCGAGGAGGAGGGGGAGACCCAGTACTTC. Translation gives CASEEEGETQYF.

This chain connects TRBV6-4 to TRBJ1-3; tentative D call: TRBD1 (5 bases). Germline V lookup: CDR1 MRHNA, CDR2 SNTAGT. The ends were cut back, 0 bases at V and 6 bases at J, with 18 bases in the middle. The CDR3 runs to 17 residues. CDR3 sequence: CASSDSMGTGPENTIYF. For the CDR3, the DNA is TGTGCCAGCAGTGACTCGATGGGGACTGGGCCGGAAAACACCATATATTTT.

This chain joins TRBV10-3 and TRBJ2-7; D gene ambiguous. CDR3 length: 13 amino acids. V lost 0 bases to trimming and J lost 1 base, with 4 bases between them. CDR1 and CDR2 from the germline V gene are ENHRY and SYGVKD. The CDR3 protein is CAISESPSYEQYF. The CDR3 nucleotides read TGTGCCATCAGTGAGTCTCCGTCCTACGAGCAGTACTTC.

The rearrangement uses TRBV27 and TRBJ2-7; TRBD2 matches at 11 bases. V was clipped by 2 bases and J by 4 bases; unmatched bases: 4. The CDR3 extends over 15 amino acids. Germline V gene sequence: CDR1 MNHEY, CDR2 SMNVEV (reference sequence). DNA for the CDR3: TGTGCCAGCAGTTTAACTAGCGGGGGCCTATACGAGCAGTACTTC. Translation gives CASSLTSGGLYEQYF.

V and J are TRBV9 and TRBJ1-2; 7 bases are a match to TRBD1. Germline lookup yields CDR1 SGDLS and CDR2 YYNGEE. The CDR3 has 14 amino acids. V gave up 4 bases and J gave up 6 bases; unmatched junction bases: 9. CDR3 DNA sequence: TGTGCCAGCAGCCCCAACACAGGGGAGAATGGCTACACCTTC. Translation gives CASSPNTGENGYTF.

The chain recombines TRBV11-2 with TRBJ1-2; unclear D gene. Germline V gives CDR1 SGHAT, CDR2 FQNNGV. The ends were cut back, 5 bases at V and 4 bases at J, with 14 bases in the middle. The CDR3 length is 14 residues. The CDR3 region has the DNA TGTGCCAGCAGCCCCCTAAGGCAAGTCTATGGCTACACCTTC. Translated, it gives CASSPLRQVYGYTF.

V and J are TRBV5-1 and TRBJ2-7; the match to TRBD2 covers 9 bases. This CDR3 has 13 amino acids. Germline lookup yields CDR1 SGHRS and CDR2 YFSETQ. V was clipped by 4 bases and J by 5 bases; unmatched bases: 4. CDR3 region: CASSLGLADEQYF. DNA of the CDR3: TGCGCCAGCAGCCTGGGACTAGCTGACGAGCAGTACTTC.